Following are 20 T cell receptor beta chains from one sample sequenced in a study of beta chain features in type 1 diabetes. The sequenced template was cDNA made from the entire isolated RNA. Profiling relied on immunoSEQ multiplex PCR, and the TCRdb table lists in-frame clones only, not all of them. The table has 400,000 to 500,000 clones, around 13% seen once. Sequencing was carried out using naive CD4+ T cells from blood. The receptor source for this set is a young man in good health.

This clone has just a few counts. This chain links TRBV23-1 with TRBJ2-1; D possibly uses TRBD1 or TRBD2 (5 bases each). TRBV23-1 is recorded as an ORF, its role being uncertain. CDR3 length: 18 residues. Between the trimmed V and J ends, which lost 3 bases and 5 bases, there was a span of 23 bases. The CDR3 is CASSQGRGPRQRDNEQFF. The CDR3 bases are TGCGCCAGCAGTCAGGGTAGGGGCCCGCGCCAGAGGGACAATGAGCAGTTCTTC.

This clone occurred a few times. V and J are TRBV30 and TRBJ1-2; D may be TRBD1 (6 bases). CDR3 length equals 13 residues. Trimming took 3 bases from V and 5 from J, leaving 13 bases between them. Germline-derived CDR1 and CDR2 are GTSNPN and SVGIG (reference sequence). The CDR3 DNA reads as TGTGCCTGGAGCATTGACAGGCTTTATGGCTACACCTTC. It encodes CAWSIDRLYGYTF.

This clone has a handful of counts. The chain's CDR3 is CASSITGLSTEAFF. The CDR3, as DNA: TGTGCCAGTAGTATTACAGGATTGAGCACTGAAGCTTTCTTT. The J gene is TRBJ1-1, the V gene TRBV19; D is possibly TRBD1 (5 bases). Trimming stripped 3 bases from V and 4 bases from J, with 12 bases between. Germline V gene sequence: CDR1 LNHDA, CDR2 SQIVND (reference sequence). CDR3 length equals 14 residues.

This clone was detected only a few times. The chain is built from TRBV5-1 and TRBJ2-7; perhaps TRBD1 as D (6 bases). V lost 4 bases and J 5 bases, leaving 19 bases between the germline ends. Germline-derived CDR1 and CDR2 are SGHRS and YFSETQ. This CDR3 region has 15 residues. The CDR3 sequence is CASSRLGANRDEQYF. CDR3 in DNA: TGCGCCAGCAGCCGGCTAGGGGCCAACAGGGACGAGCAGTACTTC.

The chain carries TRBV7-9 and TRBJ1-5; weak D call: TRBD1 (5 bases). This CDR3 is 14 amino acids long. CDR1 SEHNR and CDR2 FQNEAQ come from the germline V gene (reference sequence). Trimming took 7 bases from V and 1 from J, leaving 11 bases between them. CDR3: CASTSDRSNQPQHF. The CDR3 bases are TGTGCCAGCACGTCAGACAGAAGCAATCAGCCCCAGCATTTT.

The genes are TRBV18 and TRBJ2-2; D tentatively reads TRBD1 or TRBD2 (6 bases each). The V gene's germline CDR1 is KGHSH and CDR2 LQKENI. V was shortened by 5 bases and J by 0 bases, with 10 bases between the two germline ends. This CDR3 has 15 amino acids. CDR3 sequence reads: CASSAGEANTGELFF. The CDR3 DNA follows: TGTGCCAGCTCAGCAGGGGAGGCGAACACCGGGGAGCTGTTTTTT. Together with reference TRBV18 and TRBJ2-2, the CDR3 gives the full variable domain: NAGVMQNPRHLVRRRGQEARLRCSPMKGHSHVYWYRQLPEEGLKFMVYLQKENIIDESGMPKERFSAEFPKEGPSILRIQQVVRGDSAAYFCASSAGEANTGELFFGEGSRLTVL.

Only a few counts were recorded for this clone. This chain links TRBV29-1 with TRBJ1-2; D possibly corresponds to TRBD1 (5 bases). The CDR3 is 12 amino acids. The germline V gene has CDR1 SQVTM and CDR2 ANQGSEA. The V end was cut by 8 bases, the J end by 6 bases, with 16 bases between. In DNA form, the CDR3 reads TGCAGCTCACGAAATGGGGGGGATGGCTACACCTTC. Its translation is CSSRNGGDGYTF.

This clone was observed a handful of times. The chain has TRBV7-6 and TRBJ2-5; 12 nucleotides agree with TRBD2. In germline, CDR1 is SGHVS, CDR2 FNYEAQ. CDR3 length: 16 residues. Trimming took 5 bases from V and 1 from J; bases not matched to a gene: 5. The CDR3 spells CASSITSGGSQETQYF. CDR3 nucleotides: TGTGCCAGCAGCATTACTAGCGGGGGGAGCCAAGAGACCCAGTACTTC.

This chain joins TRBV9 and TRBJ1-1; D gene unclear. This CDR3 has 13 amino acids. V shed 5 bases and J shed 0 bases, with 8 bases lying between them. Per germline, CDR1 SGDLS and CDR2 YYNGEE. CDR3 region: CASSTEMNTEAFF. CDR3 nucleotides: TGTGCCAGCAGTACAGAGATGAACACTGAAGCTTTCTTT.

The chain employs TRBV2 and TRBJ2-1; TRBD2 aligns across 10 bases. The CDR3 loop spans 15 amino acids. CDR1 is SNHLY, CDR2 FYNNEI, per germline. The trim removed 7 bases at V and 9 bases at J, leaving 12 bases unmatched. The CDR3 protein is CASTPGSGGAGEQFF. CDR3 nucleotide sequence: TGTGCCAGCACCCCAGGGAGCGGGGGGGCCGGTGAGCAGTTCTTC. Variable domain in full (rest from reference TRBV2 and TRBJ2-1): EPEVTQTPSHQVTQMGQEVILRCVPISNHLYFYWYRQILGQKVEFLVSFYNNEISEKSEIFDDQFSVERPDGSNFTLKIRSTKLEDSAMYFCASTPGSGGAGEQFFGPGTRLTVL.

This clone appeared a few times. The chain carries TRBV9 and TRBJ2-5; 8 bases fit TRBD1. The germline gives CDR1 SGDLS, CDR2 YYNGEE. This CDR3 has 15 residues. Trimming removed 0 bases from V and 5 bases from J; junction bases left unmatched: 6. The CDR3 protein is CASSVGGQEGETQYF. CDR3 DNA sequence: TGTGCCAGCAGCGTAGGGGGACAGGAAGGGGAGACCCAGTACTTC.

This clone was detected a few times. This rearrangement joins TRBV11-2 to TRBJ2-3, with D possibly called TRBD1 or TRBD2 (6 bases each). CDR1 and CDR2 (germline): SGHAT, FQNNGV. Trimming shortened V by 5 bases and J by 1 base, and 22 bases separated the two germline ends. The CDR3 is 18 amino acids. The CDR3 sequence: CASSQDLWGASGTDTQYF. The CDR3 DNA is TGTGCCAGCAGCCAGGACCTTTGGGGGGCGTCGGGCACAGATACGCAGTATTTT.

This chain joins TRBV7-3 and TRBJ2-3; D remains ambiguous. V shed 5 bases and J shed 4 bases, with 13 bases lying between them. Germline CDR1 SGHTA, CDR2 FQGTGA. The CDR3 has 14 amino acids. CDR3 DNA: TGTGCCAGCAGCCTGGGATCGGCCCCAGATACGCAGTATTTT. Protein product: CASSLGSAPDTQYF.

V is TRBV6-5 and J is TRBJ2-7; D is perhaps TRBD1 (6 bases). The CDR3 length is 13 residues. Germline-derived CDR1 and CDR2 are MNHEY and SVGAGI. Trimming left V 6 bases short and J 0 bases short, with 9 bases between. The CDR3 coding sequence is TGTGCCAGCAGCAGGGGAAGCTCCTACGAGCAGTACGTC. As protein: CASSRGSSYEQYV.

V usage is TRBV7-2 and J usage is TRBJ2-3; tentative D call: TRBD2 (5 bases). Germline assignment: CDR1 SGHTA and CDR2 FQGNSA. Trimming cost V 2 bases and J 3 bases, with 12 bases left between them. The CDR3 sequence is 15 residues long. The CDR3 loop is CASSLNGVWTDTQYF. CDR3 in DNA: TGTGCCAGCAGCTTAAACGGGGTATGGACAGATACGCAGTATTTT.

The CDR3 region is CASHPGGSSSETQYF. CDR3 DNA sequence: TGCGCCAGCCATCCGGGGGGAAGTTCTTCGGAGACCCAGTACTTC. The chain has TRBV5-1 and TRBJ2-5, with 7 bases matching TRBD2. V was clipped by 7 bases and J by 5 bases; unmatched bases: 14. The CDR3 spans 15 residues. In germline, CDR1 is SGHRS, CDR2 YFSETQ.

The chain links TRBV10-3 to TRBJ2-5, with TRBD2 matching over 9 bases. The CDR3 contains 14 residues. With 6 bases clipped from V and 5 bases from J, the junction kept 7 bases outside the gene matches. Germline-derived CDR1 and CDR2 are ENHRY and SYGVKD. The CDR3 sequence is CAIRPAGGPETQYF. CDR3 nucleotides: TGTGCCATCAGGCCGGCGGGAGGGCCGGAGACCCAGTACTTC.

This clone was seen a few times. The junction departs from germline at one end; a sequencing error may be responsible. The rearrangement links TRBV28 to TRBJ1-5; D may be TRBD1 (5 bases). CDR3 size: 13 residues. Germline V gene sequence: CDR1 MDHEN, CDR2 SYDVKM. The DNA of the CDR3 is TGTGCCACCAGTTGGGGGGGAGGTCAGCCCCAGCATTTT. Protein product: CATSWGGGQPQHF.

The chain carries TRBV5-4 and TRBJ2-2, with D tentatively TRBD1 (6 bases). Trimming took off 1 base at V and 6 bases at J, with 19 bases between the two ends. The V gene's germline CDR1 is SGHNT and CDR2 YYREEE (reference sequence). The CDR3 has 17 residues. The CDR3 coding sequence is TGTGCCAGCAGCTTGTTCGTGGGGGCCGGTTCCGCCGGGGAGCTGTTTTTT. This sequence encodes CASSLFVGAGSAGELFF. Looking up the rest from reference TRBV5-4 and TRBJ2-2 gives the full variable domain: ETGVTQSPTHLIKTRGQQVTLRCSSQSGHNTVSWYQQALGQGPQFIFQYYREEENGRGNFPPRFSGLQFPNYSSELNVNALELDDSALYLCASSLFVGAGSAGELFFGEGSRLTVL.

The rearrangement uses TRBV6-6 and TRBJ2-5; a possible D gene is TRBD2 (5 bases). There are 12 residues in the CDR3. V lost 4 bases, J lost 7 bases, and 10 bases lay in between. Germline V lookup: CDR1 MNHNY, CDR2 SVGAGI (reference sequence). The CDR3 sequence: CASSSSWGTQYF. In DNA form, the CDR3 reads TGTGCCAGCAGTTCTAGCTGGGGGACCCAGTACTTC.